Following are 29 T cell receptor beta chains from one sample sequenced in a study of control samples from healthy donors and cancer patients. Libraries were prepared by immunoSEQ multiplex PCR; TCRdb keeps only in-frame clonotypes and omits some of them. The table lists around 110,000 clones, 75% to 90% of them singletons, with around 1.1% in the top ten. The sequenced sample consisted of PBMCs. These receptors all come from a woman between 50 and 59 years old with colorectal cancer.

This clone was seen a few times. This chain joins TRBV5-4 and TRBJ1-2, with D perhaps matching TRBD1 (5 bases). V was clipped by 4 bases and J by 4 bases, with 17 bases between them. This CDR3 comprises 15 residues. The germline V gene has CDR1 SGHNT and CDR2 YYREEE (reference sequence). For the CDR3, the DNA is TGTGCCAGCAGCGCCGCCGGCCAGGGAGGCTATGGCTACACCTTC. Translating it yields CASSAAGQGGYGYTF.

This chain uses TRBV5-4 with TRBJ2-2; D possibly corresponds to TRBD1 (6 bases). The CDR3 is made up of 15 amino acids. V was pared by 3 bases and J by 6 bases, with 15 bases between. Germline loops: CDR1 SGHNT, CDR2 YYREEE (reference sequence). In DNA, the CDR3 is TGTGCCAGCAGCTCACGCCAGGGGCAAGCCGGGGAGCTGTTTTTT. Residues: CASSSRQGQAGELFF.

The chain employs TRBV6-5 and TRBJ1-3; tentative D call: TRBD1 (5 bases). The V gene's germline CDR1 is MNHEY and CDR2 SVGAGI. The CDR3 is made up of 15 amino acids. Between the trimmed V and J ends, which lost 6 bases and 3 bases, there was a span of 15 bases. DNA for the CDR3: TGTGCCAGCAGATCTCCCGTAGGGGATGGAAACACCATATATTTT. Protein: CASRSPVGDGNTIYF.

The J gene is TRBJ2-6, the V gene TRBV9; D remains unclear. Germline assignment: CDR1 SGDLS and CDR2 YYNGEE. The V and J ends lost 0 bases and 2 bases respectively, with 12 bases between them. The CDR3 has 17 residues. The CDR3 protein is CASSVEGRNPGANVLTF. The CDR3 DNA follows: TGTGCCAGCAGCGTAGAAGGCAGGAACCCTGGGGCCAACGTCCTGACTTTC.

V usage is TRBV7-8 and J usage is TRBJ2-7; either TRBD1 or TRBD2 may supply D (5 bases each). Trimming shortened V by 5 bases and J by 3 bases, and 17 bases separated the two germline ends. The germline gives CDR1 SGHVS, CDR2 FQNEAQ. The CDR3 is 15 residues long. CDR3 residues: CASSVTAGTGYEQYF. CDR3 sequence (DNA): TGTGCCAGCAGCGTAACCGCCGGGACGGGCTACGAGCAGTACTTC. Using reference TRBV7-8 and TRBJ2-7 for the parts outside the CDR3, the full variable domain is GAGVSQSPRYKVAKRGQDVALRCDPISGHVSLFWYQQALGQGPEFLTYFQNEAQLDKSGLPSDRFFAERPEGSVSTLKIQRTQQEDSAVYLCASSVTAGTGYEQYFGPGTRLTVT.

The chain recombines TRBV19 with TRBJ2-5; 8 positions match TRBD2. This CDR3 has 16 residues. The germline V gene has CDR1 LNHDA and CDR2 SQIVND (reference sequence). After removal of 4 bases from V and 0 bases from J, the junction contained 7 bases not matched to a gene. The DNA for the CDR3 is TGTGCCAGTAGTAGCCGACTAGCGCTAAACCAAGAGACCCAGTACTTC. Translating it yields CASSSRLALNQETQYF.

CDR3 DNA: TGTGCCTGGATACCGGGACTAGCGGGTACAATCTCCTACAATGAGCAGTTCTTC. Its translation: CAWIPGLAGTISYNEQFF. This sequence joins TRBV30 and TRBJ2-1, with 12 bases that match TRBD2. CDR1 is GTSNPN and CDR2 is SVGIG in the germline V gene (reference sequence). V shed 4 bases, J shed 0 bases, and the junction held 10 bases outside the gene matches. This CDR3 spans 18 amino acids.

V is TRBV2 and J is TRBJ1-5; 10 bases agree with TRBD1. The CDR3 is made up of 15 amino acids. Trimming at V came to 7 bases and at J to 7 bases, leaving 10 bases not matched to a gene. The germline CDR1 and CDR2 sequences are SNHLY and FYNNEI. In DNA form, the CDR3 reads TGTGCCAGCAAGGGGACAGGGGCATTAAAACAGCCCCAGCATTTT. Its translation is CASKGTGALKQPQHF.

CDR3 in amino acids: CSVTGGTEAFF. CDR3 DNA sequence: TGCAGTGTAACAGGGGGCACTGAAGCTTTCTTT. This chain connects TRBV20-1 to TRBJ1-1; the match to TRBD1 covers 8 bases. Losses at the gene ends were 7 bases for V and 4 bases for J; bases not matched to a gene: 2. CDR3 length: 11 residues. Germline V lookup: CDR1 DFQATT, CDR2 SNEGSKA (reference sequence).

The chain employs TRBV5-4 and TRBJ2-7, with a possible D match to TRBD1 (5 bases). Germline CDR1 SGHNT, CDR2 YYREEE (reference sequence). The CDR3 contains 14 residues. With 4 bases removed from V and 2 bases from J, the gap between germline ends came to 13 bases. DNA of the CDR3: TGTGCCAGCAGCACGATGACAGCGACCTACGAGCAGTACTTC. Translation gives CASSTMTATYEQYF. The entire variable domain, with the rest obtained from reference TRBV5-4 and TRBJ2-7, is as follows: ETGVTQSPTHLIKTRGQQVTLRCSSQSGHNTVSWYQQALGQGPQFIFQYYREEENGRGNFPPRFSGLQFPNYSSELNVNALELDDSALYLCASSTMTATYEQYFGPGTRLTVT.

The rearrangement joins TRBV5-4 to TRBJ2-5, with D perhaps TRBD1 (8 bases). The germline CDR1 and CDR2 sequences are SGHNT and YYREEE (reference sequence). The CDR3 contains 14 residues. The V end lost 5 bases, the J end lost 5 bases, and 16 bases lay between the germline ends. CDR3 sequence reads: CASSSGQGGETQYF. The CDR3 coding sequence is TGTGCCAGCAGTTCCGGACAGGGAGGGGAGACCCAGTACTTC.

This CDR3 reads CASSAASGGYEQYF. For the CDR3, the DNA is TGTGCCAGCAGTGCGGCTAGCGGTGGTTACGAGCAGTACTTC. V is TRBV2 and J is TRBJ2-7, with TRBD2 matching 7 bases. Germline values: CDR1 SNHLY, CDR2 FYNNEI. The V gene end was trimmed by 4 bases and the J gene end by 4 bases; junction bases not matched to a gene: 7. There are 14 residues in the CDR3.

The chain couples TRBV10-1 to TRBJ1-1; 9 bases line up with TRBD1. Germline V gives CDR1 WNHNN, CDR2 SYGVQD (reference sequence). V shed 4 bases, J shed 3 bases, and the junction held 6 bases outside the gene matches. The CDR3 has 15 residues. The CDR3 region is CASSGTQGAYTEAFF. The CDR3 nucleotides read TGCGCCAGCAGTGGGACACAGGGGGCTTACACTGAAGCTTTCTTT.

This chain connects TRBV6-5 to TRBJ2-7; TRBD1 aligns across 9 bases. CDR3 length: 14 residues. V was pared by 6 bases and J by 3 bases, with 6 bases of the junction left unmatched. CDR1 MNHEY and CDR2 SVGAGI come from the germline V gene. DNA for the CDR3: TGTGCCAGCAGAAGCGGGACAGGGCGCTACGAGCAGTACTTC. As protein: CASRSGTGRYEQYF.

This sequence joins TRBV6-2 or TRBV6-3 and TRBJ2-5; TRBD1 might be the D (6 bases). CDR3 length: 13 amino acids. The ends were cut back, 5 bases at V and 1 base at J, with 8 bases in the middle. CDR1 and CDR2 (germline): MNHEY, SVGEGT. The DNA of the CDR3 is TGTGCCAGCAGTCCGGACAGCCAAGAGACCCAGTACTTC. It yields the protein CASSPDSQETQYF.

The chain links TRBV18 to TRBJ2-5; D is uncertain. The CDR3 has 13 residues. Per the germline V gene, CDR1 is KGHSH and CDR2 is LQKENI. V dropped 3 bases and J dropped 1 base, with 6 bases sitting between them. The CDR3 DNA reads as TGTGCCAGCTCACCGTACAGCCAAGAGACCCAGTACTTC. Its translation: CASSPYSQETQYF.

The chain couples TRBV24-1 to TRBJ2-2; possibly TRBD1 for D (6 bases). Germline V gene data show CDR1 as KGHDR and CDR2 as SFDVKD. The V end lost 6 bases, the J end lost 4 bases, and 8 bases lay between the germline ends. The CDR3 runs to 13 residues. The CDR3 spells CATSHRVTGELFF. For the CDR3, the DNA is TGTGCCACCAGTCACAGGGTCACCGGGGAGCTGTTTTTT.

The chain combines TRBV30 with TRBJ2-3; tentatively, D is TRBD1 (6 bases). This CDR3 has 12 amino acids. Per germline, CDR1 GTSNPN and CDR2 SVGIG (reference sequence). V lost 3 bases and J lost 6, with 10 bases in between. CDR3: CAWRGAWDTQYF. The CDR3 nucleotides read TGTGCCTGGAGGGGGGCATGGGATACGCAGTATTTT.

J is TRBJ2-2 and V is TRBV7-3; TRBD1 matches at 8 bases. The V gene's germline CDR1 is SGHTA and CDR2 FQGTGA. J lost 5 bases, V lost 1 base, and 15 bases had no gene match. CDR3 size: 19 residues. This chain's CDR3 is CASSLNPTGGRSGTGELFF. The CDR3 DNA is TGTGCCAGCAGCTTAAACCCTACAGGGGGTAGGTCTGGAACCGGGGAGCTGTTTTTT.

The chain uses TRBV3-1 (or the pseudogene TRBV3-2) and TRBJ1-2; 12 bases line up with TRBD1. The germline CDR1 and CDR2 sequences are LGHDT and YNNKEL (reference sequence). V lost 0 bases to trimming and J lost 8 bases; unmatched junction nucleotides: 13. The CDR3 sequence is 18 residues long. The DNA for the CDR3 is TGTGCCAGCAGCCAAGAGTTTTTGGGACAGGGGGCCGCGAGGGGCTACACCTTC. Translated, it gives CASSQEFLGQGAARGYTF.

A note on this clone: In the same sample, other DNA sequences code for this CDR3. The rearrangement joins TRBV9 to TRBJ1-1, with D possibly matching TRBD1 (5 bases). The CDR3 loop spans 14 amino acids. Trimming stripped 0 bases from V and 4 bases from J, with 10 bases between. Germline values: CDR1 SGDLS, CDR2 YYNGEE. The CDR3 protein is CASSVGREGTEAFF. As DNA, the CDR3 is TGTGCCAGCAGCGTAGGCAGGGAGGGCACTGAAGCTTTCTTT.

CDR3 nucleotide sequence: TGTGCCAGTAGTATGGGTGTTCGGGACGAGCAGTACTTC. Residues: CASSMGVRDEQYF. This sequence joins TRBV19 and TRBJ2-7; no firm D call. CDR1 and CDR2 (germline): LNHDA, SQIVND (reference sequence). This CDR3 is built from 13 residues. The V end was cut by 3 bases, the J end by 5 bases, with 11 bases between.

CDR3 in amino acids: CASSSPGFEAFF. In DNA, the CDR3 is TGTGCCAGCAGTAGCCCAGGGTTTGAAGCTTTCTTT. The rearrangement links TRBV6-5 to TRBJ1-1, with D perhaps matching TRBD1 (5 bases). Trimming took off 5 bases at V and 7 bases at J, with 11 bases between the two ends. Germline lookup yields CDR1 MNHEY and CDR2 SVGAGI. This CDR3 region has 12 residues.

V is TRBV7-2 and J is TRBJ2-5; D is undetermined. In germline, CDR1 is SGHTA, CDR2 FQGNSA. Between the trimmed V and J ends, which lost 1 base and 1 base, there was a span of 7 bases. The CDR3 covers 14 residues. CDR3 DNA: TGTGCCAGCAGCTTAGTCTCAGGCCAAGAGACCCAGTACTTC. It yields the protein CASSLVSGQETQYF.

The CDR3, as DNA: TGTGCCAGTAGTCACATGACAGAGAACACTGAAGCTTTCTTT. Its translation is CASSHMTENTEAFF. The chain links TRBV19 to TRBJ1-1, with TRBD1 as a possible D gene (5 bases). Germline V CDR1 and CDR2: LNHDA, SQIVND (reference sequence). Trimming cost V 5 bases and J 1 base, with 11 bases left between them. There are 14 residues in the CDR3.

This rearrangement joins TRBV2 to TRBJ2-7, with TRBD1 matching over 9 bases. V was pared by 3 bases and J by 5 bases, with 8 bases of the junction left unmatched. Germline CDR1 reads SNHLY; CDR2 reads FYNNEI. The CDR3 is 15 residues long. The CDR3, as DNA: TGTGCCAGCAGTGACAACCGGGACAGGGAAAACGAGCAGTACTTC. Protein: CASSDNRDRENEQYF.

At least ten counts were recorded for this clone. The chain recombines TRBV15 with TRBJ1-2; D not resolved. Trimming pared 0 bases from V and 8 bases from J, leaving 7 bases between. The CDR3 is made up of 12 amino acids. Germline lookup yields CDR1 LNHNV and CDR2 YYDKDF (reference sequence). CDR3 amino acids: CATSRDRGGYTF. The CDR3 DNA sequence: TGTGCCACCAGCAGAGATAGAGGAGGCTACACCTTC.

The chain links TRBV10-3 to TRBJ2-5; weak D call: TRBD2 (7 bases). Germline V gene lookup returns CDR1 ENHRY and CDR2 SYGVKD. Trimming took 4 bases from V and 5 from J, leaving 14 bases between them. The CDR3 has 14 residues. The CDR3 DNA is TGTGCCATCAGTGTGGGGGGGCCATTTGAGACCCAGTACTTC. Translated: CAISVGGPFETQYF.

The J gene is TRBJ2-3, the V gene TRBV11-3; possible D gene TRBD1, 6 bases. V gave up 1 base and J gave up 1 base, with 15 bases separating them. CDR1 SGHNT and CDR2 YENEEA come from the germline V gene. The CDR3 extends over 17 amino acids. CDR3 coding DNA: TGTGCCAGCAGCTTAGTTGTGGGGGCAGGGGGCACAGATACGCAGTATTTT. Protein product: CASSLVVGAGGTDTQYF.